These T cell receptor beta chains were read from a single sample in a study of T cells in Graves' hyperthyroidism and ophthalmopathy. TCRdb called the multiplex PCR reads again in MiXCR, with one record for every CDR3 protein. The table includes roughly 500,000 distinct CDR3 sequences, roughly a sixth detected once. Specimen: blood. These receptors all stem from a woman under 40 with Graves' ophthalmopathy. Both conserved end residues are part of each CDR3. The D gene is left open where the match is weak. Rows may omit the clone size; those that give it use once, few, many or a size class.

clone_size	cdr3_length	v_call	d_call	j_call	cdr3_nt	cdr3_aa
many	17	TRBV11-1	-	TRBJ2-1	TGTGCCAGCAGCGCCCCAGTAAAGGGCCCCTCATACAATGAGCAGTTCTTC	CASSAPVKGPSYNEQFF
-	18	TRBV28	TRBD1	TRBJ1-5	TGTGCCATTACCAACCCGGGACAGGGGCTCCTTGGCAATCAGCCCCAGCATTTT	CAITNPGQGLLGNQPQHF
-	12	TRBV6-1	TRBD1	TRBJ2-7	TGTGCCAGTCGGGACAGGGGCCTTGAGCAGTACTTC	CASRDRGLEQYF
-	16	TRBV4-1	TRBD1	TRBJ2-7	TGCGCCAGCAGCCAAGACGTTCGGGCAGGGGGCTACGAGCAGTACTTC	CASSQDVRAGGYEQYF
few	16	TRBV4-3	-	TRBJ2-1	TGCGCCAGCAGCCAAGAGGGGGGAGCCGTATCCGGTGAGCAGTTCTTC	CASSQEGGAVSGEQFF
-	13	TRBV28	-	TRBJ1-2	TGTGCCAGCAGTTTACCAGAGAGCTATGGCTACACCTTC	CASSLPESYGYTF
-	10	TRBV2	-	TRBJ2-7	TGTGCCAGCGTTGGGATCGAGCAGTACTTC	CASVGIEQYF
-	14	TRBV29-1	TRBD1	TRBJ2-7	TGCAGCGCCCAGACAGGGGATACCATGTACGAGCAGTACTTC	CSAQTGDTMYEQYF
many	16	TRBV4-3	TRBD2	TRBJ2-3	TGCGCCAGCAGCCAATCGTTAGCGGGAGGTGGGGATACGCAGTATTTT	CASSQSLAGGGDTQYF
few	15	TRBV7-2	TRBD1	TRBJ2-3	TGTGCCAGCAGCACAGACAGGGGGTCGGCAGATACGCAGTATTTT	CASSTDRGSADTQYF
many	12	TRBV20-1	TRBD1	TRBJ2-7	TGCAGTGCTAGCCAGACAGGGCCTCGGCAGTACTTC	CSASQTGPRQYF
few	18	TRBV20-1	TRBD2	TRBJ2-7	TGCAGTGCTAGAGATCCCACAACTAGCGGGAGTCATCACTACGAGCAGTACTTC	CSARDPTTSGSHHYEQYF
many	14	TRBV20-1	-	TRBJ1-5	TGCAGTGCTAGTGGGGTTAATAGCAATCAGCCCCAGCATTTT	CSASGVNSNQPQHF
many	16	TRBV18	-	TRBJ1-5	TGTGCCAGCTCACCCGCCCCAAGACCGGGGGATCAGCCCCAGCATTTT	CASSPAPRPGDQPQHF
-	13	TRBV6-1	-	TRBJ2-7	TGTGCCAGCACCTCGACAGTGGGCTACGAGCAGTACTTC	CASTSTVGYEQYF
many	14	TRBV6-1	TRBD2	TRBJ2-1	TGTGCCAGCAGGGAGACTAGCGGAAACAATGAGCAGTTCTTC	CASRETSGNNEQFF
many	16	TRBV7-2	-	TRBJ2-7	TGTGCCAGCAGCTGGAGGGGGGGCGGCAGGGTCTACGAGCAGTACTTC	CASSWRGGGRVYEQYF
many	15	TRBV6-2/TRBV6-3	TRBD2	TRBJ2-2	TGTGCCAGCAGTACTAGCGGGACCCCCACCGGGGAGCTGTTTTTT	CASSTSGTPTGELFF
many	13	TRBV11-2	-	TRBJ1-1	TGTGCCAGCAGCTTACAGGTGCCCACTGAAGCTTTCTTT	CASSLQVPTEAFF
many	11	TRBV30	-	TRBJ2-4	TGTGCCTGGACAGCCAAAAACATTCAGTACTTC	CAWTAKNIQYF
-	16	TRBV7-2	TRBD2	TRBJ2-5	TGTGCCAGCAGCCCGGTGGCGGGAGGCTCCCAAGAGACCCAGTACTTC	CASSPVAGGSQETQYF
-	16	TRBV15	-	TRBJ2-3	TGTGCCACCAGCAGAGATTACGCGGGGGCGTGGAATACGCAGTATTTT	CATSRDYAGAWNTQYF
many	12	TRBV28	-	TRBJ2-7	TGTGCCAGTCTGAGGGCTTCCTACGAGCAGTACTTC	CASLRASYEQYF
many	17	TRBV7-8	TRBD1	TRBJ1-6	TGTGCCAGCAGCTTAGCATCCGGGACAGCAAATAATTCACCCCTCCACTTT	CASSLASGTANNSPLHF
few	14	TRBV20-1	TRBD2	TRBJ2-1	TGCAGTGCTAGAGATTCTGGCGGGAGCGATGAGCAGTTCTTC	CSARDSGGSDEQFF
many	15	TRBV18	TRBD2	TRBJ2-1	TGTGCCAGCTCACTATCTAGCGGGAGGTATGAGGAGCAGTTCTTC	CASSLSSGRYEEQFF
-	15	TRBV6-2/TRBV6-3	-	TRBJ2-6	TGTGCCAGCAGTTACTCTAATTATGGGGCCAACGTCCTGACTTTC	CASSYSNYGANVLTF
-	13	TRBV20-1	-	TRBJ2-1	TGCAGTGCTAGTGGGACTTCGAACAATGAGCAGTTCTTC	CSASGTSNNEQFF
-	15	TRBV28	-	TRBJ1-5	TGTGCCAGCAGTCCCCGGACAGCAACCTATCAGCCCCAGCATTTT	CASSPRTATYQPQHF
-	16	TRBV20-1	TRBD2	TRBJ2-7	TGCAGTGCTAGTATGCGGGAGGCACCTGGGGAATACGAGCAGTACTTC	CSASMREAPGEYEQYF
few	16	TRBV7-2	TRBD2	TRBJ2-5	TGTGCCAGCAGCTCAGGACTAGCGGTTCAACAAGAGACCCAGTACTTC	CASSSGLAVQQETQYF
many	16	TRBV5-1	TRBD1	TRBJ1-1	TGCGCCAGCAGCTTGCAACCGGGACAGGGAATGGCTGAAGCTTTCTTT	CASSLQPGQGMAEAFF
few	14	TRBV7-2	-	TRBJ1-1	TGTGCCAGCAGCTTTCAGGGGCTGGGCACTGAAGCTTTCTTT	CASSFQGLGTEAFF
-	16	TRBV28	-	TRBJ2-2	TGTGCCAGCAGCCCTACCCGGGTTTCGAACACCGGGGAGCTGTTTTTT	CASSPTRVSNTGELFF
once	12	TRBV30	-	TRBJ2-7	TGTGCCTGGAGTACCGGCGGCTACGAGCAGTACTTC	CAWSTGGYEQYF
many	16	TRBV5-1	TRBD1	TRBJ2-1	TGCGCCAGCAGCTTGGCCCCGGGACAGGGATACAATGAGCAGTTCTTC	CASSLAPGQGYNEQFF
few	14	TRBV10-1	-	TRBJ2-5	TGCGCCAGCAGTGACAGGGACACCCAAGAGACCCAGTACTTC	CASSDRDTQETQYF
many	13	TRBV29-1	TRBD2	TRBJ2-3	TGCAGCGTTGAGGGAGGGAGGACAGATACGCAGTATTTT	CSVEGGRTDTQYF
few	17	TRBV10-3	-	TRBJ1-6	TGTGCCACCAAAACACCCCCGACGACCTCCTATAATTCACCCCTCCACTTT	CATKTPPTTSYNSPLHF
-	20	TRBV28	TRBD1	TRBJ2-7	TGTGCCAGCAGTGCTCTCGAACAGGGGGCGCGACTAGCTGACGCCTACGAGCAGTACTTC	CASSALEQGARLADAYEQYF
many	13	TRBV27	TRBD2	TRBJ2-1	TGTGCCAGTAGCGGGAGAGCAGGCAATGAGCAGTTCTTC	CASSGRAGNEQFF
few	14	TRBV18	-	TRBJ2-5	TGTGCCAGCTCACGGGTGGACAGTCAAGGGACCCAGTACTTC	CASSRVDSQGTQYF
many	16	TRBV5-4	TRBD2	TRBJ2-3	TGTGCCAGCAGCACCGGGACTAGCGGGAGTCCAGATACGCAGTATTTT	CASSTGTSGSPDTQYF
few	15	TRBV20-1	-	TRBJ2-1	TGCAGTGCCGTCTGGGGGCCGCTCGTTCTCAATGAGCAGTTCTTC	CSAVWGPLVLNEQFF
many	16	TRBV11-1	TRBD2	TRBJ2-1	TGTGCCAGCAGCTCGGGACTAGCGGGACCCTTGGATGAGCAGTTCTTC	CASSSGLAGPLDEQFF
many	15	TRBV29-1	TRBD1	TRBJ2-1	TGCAGCGTTGATGTTGGGACAGGGGTCGCCGATGAGCAGTTCTTC	CSVDVGTGVADEQFF
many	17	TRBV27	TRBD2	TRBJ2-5	TGTGCCAGCAGTCAGATACTAGCGGGCCCCGGGAAGGAGACCCAGTACTTC	CASSQILAGPGKETQYF
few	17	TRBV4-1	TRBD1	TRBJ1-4	TGCGCCAGCAGCCCGGGACATAACAGGGGGCTTGGTGAAAAACTGTTTTTT	CASSPGHNRGLGEKLFF
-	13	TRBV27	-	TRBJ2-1	TGTGCCTGTGGGACCGGAGCCTACAATGAGCAGTTCTTC	CACGTGAYNEQFF
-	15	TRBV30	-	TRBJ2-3	TGTGCCTGGAGTGTAGTGGGGGCCGGCACAGATACGCAGTATTTT	CAWSVVGAGTDTQYF
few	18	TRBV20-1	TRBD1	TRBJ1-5	TGCAGTGCTACCCCCGTAATTCGGGACAGGGGTTGGAGACAGCCCCAGCATTTT	CSATPVIRDRGWRQPQHF
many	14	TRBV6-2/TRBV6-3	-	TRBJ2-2	TGTGCCAGCAGTCCCGGGATCAACACCGGGGAGCTGTTTTTT	CASSPGINTGELFF
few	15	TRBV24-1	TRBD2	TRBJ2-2	TGTGCCACCAGTGATTTTCCTCGGGGGGCCGGGGAGCTGTTTTTT	CATSDFPRGAGELFF
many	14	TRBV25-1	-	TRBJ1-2	TGTGCCAGCAGTGAATTTTGGGGTGACTATGGCTACACCTTC	CASSEFWGDYGYTF
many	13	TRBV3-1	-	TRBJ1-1	TGTGCCAGCAGCCAAGGCAACAGGTTTAAAGCTTTCTTT	CASSQGNRFKAFF
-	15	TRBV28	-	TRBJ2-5	TGTGCCAGCAGTTTTCGAGCAGGGGAACAAGAGACCCAGTACTTC	CASSFRAGEQETQYF
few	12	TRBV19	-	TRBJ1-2	TGTGCCAGTCGGGCGGATTTCTATGGCTACACCTTC	CASRADFYGYTF
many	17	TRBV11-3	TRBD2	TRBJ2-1	TGTGCCAGCAGCTTCTATCATGGAGCGGGAGGGTACAATGAGCAGTTCTTC	CASSFYHGAGGYNEQFF
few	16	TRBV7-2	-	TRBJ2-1	TGTGCCAGCAGTCTTCAGGGTGTAATGCCGGAGGGTGAGCAGTTCTTC	CASSLQGVMPEGEQFF
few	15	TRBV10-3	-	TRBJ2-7	TGTGCCATCAGGTTCGGGACGGACTCAGAAGGGGAGCAGTACTTC	CAIRFGTDSEGEQYF